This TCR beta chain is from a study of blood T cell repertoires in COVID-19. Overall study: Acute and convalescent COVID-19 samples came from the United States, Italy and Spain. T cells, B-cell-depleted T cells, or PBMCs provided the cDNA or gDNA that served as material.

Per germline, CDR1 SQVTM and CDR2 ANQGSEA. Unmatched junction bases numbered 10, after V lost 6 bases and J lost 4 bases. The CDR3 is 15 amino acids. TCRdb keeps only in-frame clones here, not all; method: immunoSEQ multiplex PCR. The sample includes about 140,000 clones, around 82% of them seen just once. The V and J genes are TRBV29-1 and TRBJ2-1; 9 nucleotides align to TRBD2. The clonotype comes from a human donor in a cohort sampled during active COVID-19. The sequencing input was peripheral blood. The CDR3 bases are TGCAGCGTCCCGGCCCGGCTAGCGGGATACAATGAGCAGTTCTTC. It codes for CSVPARLAGYNEQFF.